This T cell receptor (beta chain) was retrieved from a study of T cells in Graves' hyperthyroidism and ophthalmopathy. About the research overall: At the time of initial diagnosis and before any treatment, peripheral blood was collected.

Whole-study findings and limits: Peripheral blood also featured most of the thyroid clonotypes expanded above 0.001.

The investigators amplified TCR beta CDR3 regions from RNA transcripts. First-round RT-PCR targeting the TCR CDR3 was performed with the HTBI primer set. One entry per CDR3 protein, called by TCRdb with MiXCR from the multiplex PCR reads. The sample contains about 720,000 distinct CDR3 sequences, approximately 16% of which appear only once. This clonotype was seen a few times. What it binds is not known. CDR3 size: 15 residues. In germline, CDR1 is MDHEN, CDR2 SYDVKM. V lost 3 bases to trimming and J lost 4 bases, with 13 bases between them. Stable hyperthyroidism: no ophthalmopathy progression over 18 months of follow-up. In patients aged 18 to 65, hyperthyroidism was newly diagnosed, with duration under 2 months.

V is TRBV28 and J is TRBJ1-3; no reliable D call. This clonotype was sampled from a man between 18 and 35 years old with Graves' hyperthyroidism. The sequencing sample was made of blood. CDR3 nucleotide sequence: TGTGCCAGCAGTTTGGCCTCGACGAAGGGAAACACCATATATTTT. Protein product: CASSLASTKGNTIYF.